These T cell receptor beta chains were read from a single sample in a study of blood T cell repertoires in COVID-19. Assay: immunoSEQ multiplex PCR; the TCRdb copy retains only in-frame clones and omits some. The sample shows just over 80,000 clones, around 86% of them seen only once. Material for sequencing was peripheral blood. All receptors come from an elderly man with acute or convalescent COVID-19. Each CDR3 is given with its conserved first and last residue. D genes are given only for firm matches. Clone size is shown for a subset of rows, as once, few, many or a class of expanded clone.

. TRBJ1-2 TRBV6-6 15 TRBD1 CASRRTGGFEYGYTF TGTGCCAGCAGGAGGACAGGGGGTTTTGAGTATGGCTACACCTTC
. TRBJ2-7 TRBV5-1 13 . CASSQDSLQEQYF TGCGCCAGCTCTCAGGACAGTCTACAAGAGCAGTACTTC
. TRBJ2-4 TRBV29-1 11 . CSVEVIGIQYF TGCAGCGTTGAAGTTATCGGCATTCAGTACTTC
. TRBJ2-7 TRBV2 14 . CASRQGPIPYEQYF TGTGCCAGCAGACAGGGCCCCATCCCCTACGAGCAGTACTTC
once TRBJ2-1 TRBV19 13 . CASSAQTDNEQFF TGTGCCAGTAGTGCCCAGACAGACAATGAGCAGTTCTTC
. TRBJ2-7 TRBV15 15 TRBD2 CATSREERGSYEQYF TGTGCCACCAGCAGAGAAGAGCGGGGTTCCTACGAGCAGTACTTC
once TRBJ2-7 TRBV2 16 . CASSEAAGFISYEQYF TGTGCCAGCAGTGAAGCGGCGGGGTTCATATCCTACGAGCAGTACTTC
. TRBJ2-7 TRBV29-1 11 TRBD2 CSVDGGSEQYF TGCAGCGTTGACGGGGGGAGCGAGCAGTACTTC
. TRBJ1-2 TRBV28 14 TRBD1 CASRGTGANYGYTF TGTGCCAGCAGGGGGACAGGGGCTAACTATGGCTACACCTTC
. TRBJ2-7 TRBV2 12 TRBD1 CASSKDRYEQYF TGTGCCAGCAGCAAGGACAGGTACGAGCAGTACTTC
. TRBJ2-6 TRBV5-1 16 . CASSLTGLTGANVLTF TGCGCCAGCAGCTTGACAGGCCTTACTGGGGCCAACGTCCTGACTTTC
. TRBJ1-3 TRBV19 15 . CASTPRRGSGNTIYF TGTGCCAGTACCCCCCGGCGGGGCTCTGGAAACACCATATATTTT
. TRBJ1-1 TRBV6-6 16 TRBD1 CASSSTRTGGDTEAFF TGTGCCAGCAGTTCAACGAGGACAGGGGGGGACACTGAAGCTTTCTTT
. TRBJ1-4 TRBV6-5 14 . CASGHDATNEKLFF TGTGCCAGCGGACACGATGCAACTAATGAAAAACTGTTTTTT
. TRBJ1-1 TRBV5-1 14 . CASSLGSGNTEAFF TGCGCCAGCAGCTTGGGGAGTGGGAACACTGAAGCTTTCTTT
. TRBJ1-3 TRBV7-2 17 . CASSQKGPPLSGNTIYF TGTGCCAGCAGCCAGAAGGGGCCCCCACTCTCTGGAAACACCATATATTTT
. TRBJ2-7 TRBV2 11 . CASSFYYEQYF TGTGCCAGCAGTTTCTACTACGAGCAGTACTTC
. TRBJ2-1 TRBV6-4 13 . CASSDDQEDEQFF TGTGCCAGCAGTGACGACCAGGAGGATGAGCAGTTCTTC
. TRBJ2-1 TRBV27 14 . CASSLGRSYNEQFF TGTGCCAGCAGTTTGGGGAGGTCCTACAATGAGCAGTTCTTC
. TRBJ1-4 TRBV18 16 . CASSPGQIPTNEKLFF TGTGCCAGCTCTCCTGGACAGATACCCACTAATGAAAAACTGTTTTTT
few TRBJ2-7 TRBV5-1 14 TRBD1 CASSLQGLSHEQYF TGCGCCAGCAGCTTACAGGGGCTCAGCCACGAGCAGTACTTC
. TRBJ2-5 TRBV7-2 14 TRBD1 CASSPDRARETQYF TGTGCCAGCAGCCCGGACAGGGCACGAGAGACCCAGTACTTC
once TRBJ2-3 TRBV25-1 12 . CASSESLDTQYF TGTGCCAGCAGTGAATCTCTGGATACGCAGTATTTT
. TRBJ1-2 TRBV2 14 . CASSGDRVNYGYTF TGTGCCAGCAGTGGAGACAGAGTCAACTATGGCTACACCTTC
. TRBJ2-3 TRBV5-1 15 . CASSRWRADTDTQYF TGCGCCAGCAGCCGGTGGAGGGCAGACACAGATACGCAGTATTTT
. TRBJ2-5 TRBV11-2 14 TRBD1 CASSSPTGQETQYF TGTGCCAGCAGCTCTCCGACAGGGCAAGAGACCCAGTACTTC
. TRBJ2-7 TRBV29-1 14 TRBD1 CSVSFGTGSYEQYF TGCAGCGTTTCCTTTGGGACAGGGAGCTACGAGCAGTACTTC
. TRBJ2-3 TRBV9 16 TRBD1 CASSDRDRGDTDTQYF TGTGCCAGCAGCGACAGGGACAGGGGTGACACAGATACGCAGTATTTT
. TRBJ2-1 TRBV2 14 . CASSVEGSYNEQFF TGTGCCAGCAGTGTAGAGGGCAGCTACAATGAGCAGTTCTTC
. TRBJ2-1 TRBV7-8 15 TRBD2 CASSLYGRNYNEQFF TGTGCCAGCAGCTTATACGGGAGGAACTACAATGAGCAGTTCTTC
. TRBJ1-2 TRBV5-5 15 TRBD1 CASSLGPDRGNGYTF TGTGCCAGCAGCTTGGGTCCGGACAGGGGGAATGGCTACACCTTC
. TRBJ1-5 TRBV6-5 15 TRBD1 CASSYEGAPDQPQHF TGTGCCAGCAGTTACGAGGGGGCCCCTGATCAGCCCCAGCATTTT
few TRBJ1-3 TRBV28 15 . CASSSVRSSGNTIYF TGTGCCAGCAGTTCCGTAAGGAGCTCTGGAAACACCATATATTTT
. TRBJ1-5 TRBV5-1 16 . CASSLGGSYSNQPQHF TGCGCCAGCAGCTTGGGAGGGTCCTATAGCAATCAGCCCCAGCATTTT
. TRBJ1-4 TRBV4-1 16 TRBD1 CASSHPGRDRGVRLFF TGCGCCAGCAGCCACCCCGGCCGGGACAGGGGGGTCCGACTGTTTTTT
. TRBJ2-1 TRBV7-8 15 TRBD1 CASSINNRGASEQFF TGTGCCAGCAGCATCAATAACAGGGGAGCGAGTGAGCAGTTCTTC
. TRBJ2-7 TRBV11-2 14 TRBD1 CASSKRDSSYEQYF TGTGCCAGCAGCAAAAGGGACAGCTCCTACGAGCAGTACTTC
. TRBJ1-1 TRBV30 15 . CAWSAKRGMNTEAFF TGTGCCTGGAGCGCAAAGCGGGGGATGAACACTGAAGCTTTCTTT
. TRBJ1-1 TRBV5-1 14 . CASSPQLMNTEAFF TGCGCCAGCAGCCCCCAACTGATGAACACTGAAGCTTTCTTT
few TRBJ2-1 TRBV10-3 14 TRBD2 CAIKQLAGYNEQFF TGTGCCATCAAGCAACTAGCGGGGTACAATGAGCAGTTCTTC
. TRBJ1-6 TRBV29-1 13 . CSVLSSYNSPLHF TGCAGCGTCCTAAGCTCCTATAATTCACCCCTCCACTTT
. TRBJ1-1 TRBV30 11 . CAWSPLTEAFF TGTGCCTGGTCCCCCTTGACTGAAGCTTTCTTT
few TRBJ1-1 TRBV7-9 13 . CASTVTENTEAFF TGTGCCAGCACCGTGACAGAGAACACTGAAGCTTTCTTT
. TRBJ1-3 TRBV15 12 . CATSRQGDTIYF TGTGCCACCAGCAGACAGGGTGACACCATATATTTT
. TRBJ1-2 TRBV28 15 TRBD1 CASSRPGQGFYGYTF TGTGCCAGCAGCAGACCGGGACAGGGGTTTTATGGCTACACCTTC